Detailed here is one T cell receptor (beta chain). The data were obtained in a study of blood T cells in healthy people across ages. Using a J-beta primer mix together with a sample-barcoded 5' primer, a second PCR was run for roughly 7 to 11 cycles. MiXCR, applied by TCRdb to the 5' RACE reads, yields one record per CDR3 protein. The sample contains about 640,000 distinct CDR3 sequences, approximately 40% of which appear only once. This CDR3 comprises 15 residues. J was trimmed by 4 bases and V by 4 bases; bases with no gene match: 10. The germline V gene has CDR1 SGDLS and CDR2 YYNGEE. This rearrangement joins TRBV9 to TRBJ2-7; 8 bases line up with TRBD2. The origin of this receptor is a man older than 75 in good health. The sample comprised blood. CDR3 sequence (DNA): TGTGCCAGCAGCCCCAATAGCGGGATGATGTACGAGCAGTACTTC. Its protein is CASSPNSGMMYEQYF.